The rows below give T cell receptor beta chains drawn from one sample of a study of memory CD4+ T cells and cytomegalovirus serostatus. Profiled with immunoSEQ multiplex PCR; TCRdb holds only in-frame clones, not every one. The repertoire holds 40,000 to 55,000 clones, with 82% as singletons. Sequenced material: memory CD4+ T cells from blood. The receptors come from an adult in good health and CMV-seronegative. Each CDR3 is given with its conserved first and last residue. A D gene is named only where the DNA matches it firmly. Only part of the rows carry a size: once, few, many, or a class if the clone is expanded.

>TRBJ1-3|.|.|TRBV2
CASSEIGTGNTIYF
TGTGCCAGCAGTGAAATAGGGACTGGAAACACCATATATTTT
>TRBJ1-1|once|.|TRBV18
CASSMGGPNTEAFF
TGTGCCAGCTCGATGGGGGGTCCGAACACTGAAGCTTTCTTT
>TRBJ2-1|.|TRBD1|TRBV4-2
CASSQDGTGRNEQFF
TGTGCCAGCAGCCAAGATGGGACAGGTCGGAATGAGCAGTTCTTC
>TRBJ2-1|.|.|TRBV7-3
CASSNGVRGLGEQFF
TGTGCCAGCAGCAATGGGGTGCGGGGTCTGGGTGAGCAGTTCTTC
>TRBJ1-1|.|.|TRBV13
CASRARDPVNTEAFF
TGTGCCAGCAGAGCAAGAGATCCTGTAAACACTGAAGCTTTCTTT
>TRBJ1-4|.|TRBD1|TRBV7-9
CASSTGDNSGKLFF
TGTGCCAGCAGCACAGGGGACAACTCGGGAAAACTGTTTTTT
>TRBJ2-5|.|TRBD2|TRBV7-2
CASSLVGGGAQETQYF
TGTGCCAGCAGCTTAGTAGGCGGGGGGGCCCAAGAGACCCAGTACTTC
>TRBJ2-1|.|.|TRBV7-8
CASSPARYEQFF
TGTGCCAGCAGTCCCGCCCGGTATGAGCAGTTCTTC
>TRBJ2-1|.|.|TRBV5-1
CASSRDHYNEQFF
TGCGCCAGCAGCCGGGACCACTACAATGAGCAGTTCTTC
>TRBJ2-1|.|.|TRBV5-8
CASSRYRNEQFF
TGTGCCAGCAGCCGGTATAGGAATGAGCAGTTCTTC
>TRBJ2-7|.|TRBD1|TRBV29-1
CSVRFWDRGTYEQYF
TGCAGCGTTAGATTTTGGGACAGGGGGACCTACGAGCAGTACTTC
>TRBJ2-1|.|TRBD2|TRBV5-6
CASSLPGLRINEQFF
TGTGCCAGCAGCTTGCCGGGACTAAGAATCAATGAGCAGTTCTTC
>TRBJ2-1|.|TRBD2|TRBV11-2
CASSPTWRAGGRNEQFF
TGTGCCAGCAGCCCAACTTGGAGGGCGGGGGGCAGAAATGAGCAGTTCTTC
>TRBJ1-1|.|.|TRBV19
CASSMSYGELNTEAFF
TGTGCCAGTAGTATGTCGTATGGGGAATTGAACACTGAAGCTTTCTTT
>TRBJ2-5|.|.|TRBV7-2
CASSSVQETQYF
TGTGCCAGCAGCTCGGTCCAAGAGACCCAGTACTTC
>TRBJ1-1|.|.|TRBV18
CASSGSQGFTEAFF
TGTGCCAGCTCAGGGAGTCAGGGGTTCACTGAAGCTTTCTTT
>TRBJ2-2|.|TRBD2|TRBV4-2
CASSQGNSGGAGGELFF
TGTGCCAGCAGCCAAGGAAATAGCGGGGGGGCCGGCGGGGAGCTGTTTTTT
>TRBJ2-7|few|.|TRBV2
CASRFASGNEQYF
TGTGCCAGCAGATTTGCCTCCGGGAACGAGCAGTACTTC
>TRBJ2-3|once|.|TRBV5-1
CASSFQGSGDTQYF
TGCGCCAGCAGCTTTCAGGGGAGCGGGGATACGCAGTATTTT
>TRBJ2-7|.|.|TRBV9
CASSVADGNYEQYF
TGTGCCAGCAGCGTAGCGGATGGGAACTACGAGCAGTACTTC
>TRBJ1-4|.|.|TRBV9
CASSVEAVGTNEKLFF
TGTGCCAGCAGCGTGGAGGCGGTGGGTACTAATGAAAAACTGTTTTTT
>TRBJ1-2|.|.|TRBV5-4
CATRNRDGYGYTF
TGTGCCACCAGGAACAGGGATGGATATGGCTACACCTTC
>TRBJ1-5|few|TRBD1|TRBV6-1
CASNPTGDSNQPQHF
TGTGCCAGCAACCCGACAGGGGATAGCAATCAGCCCCAGCATTTT
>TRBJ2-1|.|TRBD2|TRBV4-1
CASSQDWGLAANEQFF
TGCGCCAGCAGCCAAGATTGGGGACTAGCAGCCAATGAGCAGTTCTTC
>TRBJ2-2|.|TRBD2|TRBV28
CASTGGAAYTGELFF
TGTGCCAGCACCGGGGGGGCCGCGTACACCGGGGAGCTGTTTTTT
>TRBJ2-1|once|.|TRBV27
CATTRDGGKEQFF
TGTGCCACCACACGGGACGGGGGTAAGGAGCAGTTCTTC
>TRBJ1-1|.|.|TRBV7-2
CASSLEWGRDTEAFF
TGTGCCAGCAGCTTAGAATGGGGGAGGGACACTGAAGCTTTCTTT
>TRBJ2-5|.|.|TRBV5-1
CASSLGGGETQYF
TGCGCCAGCAGCTTGGGGGGCGGAGAGACCCAGTACTTC
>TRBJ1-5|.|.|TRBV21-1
CASSKALGQALDYSNQPQHF
TGTGCCAGCAGCAAAGCGCTCGGACAGGCCCTAGACTATAGCAATCAGCCCCAGCATTTT
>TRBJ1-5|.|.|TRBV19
CASSPGTSGQPQHF
TGTGCCAGTAGTCCCGGGACATCAGGGCAGCCCCAGCATTTT
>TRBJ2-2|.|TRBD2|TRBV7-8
CASSSRGYGNTGELFF
TGTGCCAGCAGCTCGCGGGGGTATGGGAACACCGGGGAGCTGTTTTTT
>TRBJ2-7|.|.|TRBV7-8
CASSLVVGTPTYEQYF
TGTGCCAGCAGCTTAGTGGTTGGGACACCTACCTACGAGCAGTACTTC
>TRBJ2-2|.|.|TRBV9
CASSLVGQPTGELFF
TGTGCCAGCAGCCTCGTCGGACAGCCTACCGGGGAGCTGTTTTTT
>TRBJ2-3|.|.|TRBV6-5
CASSSNLITDTQYF
TGTGCCAGCAGTAGCAACCTTATCACAGATACGCAGTATTTT
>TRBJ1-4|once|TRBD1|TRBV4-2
CASSQQQGASEKLFF
TGTGCCAGCAGCCAGCAACAGGGGGCTAGTGAAAAACTGTTTTTT
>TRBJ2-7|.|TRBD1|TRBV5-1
CASSFQTGDLGEQYF
TGCGCCAGCAGCTTCCAGACAGGGGATTTAGGCGAGCAGTACTTC
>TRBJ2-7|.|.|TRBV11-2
CASSPRHREAEQYF
TGTGCCAGCAGCCCGCGCCACAGGGAGGCCGAGCAGTACTTC
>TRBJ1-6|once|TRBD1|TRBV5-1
CASSFGTGGDSPLHF
TGCGCCAGCAGCTTTGGGACAGGGGGCGATTCACCCCTCCACTTT
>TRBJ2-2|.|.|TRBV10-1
CASTTLSNTGELFF
TGCGCCAGCACGACCCTCTCGAACACCGGGGAGCTGTTTTTT
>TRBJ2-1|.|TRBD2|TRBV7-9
CASSYRLAGQNNEQFF
TGTGCCAGCAGCTATAGACTAGCGGGGCAGAACAATGAGCAGTTCTTC
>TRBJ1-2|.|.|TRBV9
CASSVDSNYGYTF
TGTGCCAGCAGCGTAGATTCGAACTATGGCTACACCTTC
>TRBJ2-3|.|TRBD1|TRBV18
CASSPPSRDREGADTQYF
TGTGCCAGCTCACCGCCGTCCCGGGACAGGGAAGGCGCAGATACGCAGTATTTT
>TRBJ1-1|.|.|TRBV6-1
CASSEGGLNTEAFF
TGTGCCAGCAGTGAGGGGGGTTTGAACACTGAAGCTTTCTTT